Shown below are 3 T cell receptor beta chains from a single sample sequenced in a study of cytomegalovirus exposure and HLA in healthy donors. PCR primers comprised 60 Vbeta and 13 Jbeta primers. Profiling relied on immunoSEQ multiplex PCR, and the TCRdb table lists in-frame clones only, not all of them. The sample lists around 150,000 clones; more than 60% were seen once. Sequenced input: PBMCs. Receptors originate from a male donor in good health and CMV-seronegative.

The rearrangement links TRBV5-4 to TRBJ2-7; 9 nucleotides match TRBD1. Germline V CDR1 and CDR2: SGHNT, YYREEE (reference sequence). V trimming: 4 bases; J trimming: 0 bases; junction bases outside the gene matches: 5. The CDR3 has 15 residues. As DNA, the CDR3 is TGTGCCAGCAGCATACCGGGACAGGGCTCCTACGAGCAGTACTTC. This gives the protein CASSIPGQGSYEQYF.

The sample holds one count of this clone. The chain couples TRBV11-2 to TRBJ2-7; 14 positions match TRBD2. The germline V gene has CDR1 SGHAT and CDR2 FQNNGV. Germline trimming cut 7 bases from V and 3 bases from J; bases unmatched to any gene: 5. This CDR3 has 15 amino acids. The CDR3 sequence: CASTTTSGRDYEQYF. Written as DNA, the CDR3 is TGTGCCAGCACCACGACTAGCGGGAGGGACTACGAGCAGTACTTC. The full variable domain, its missing parts supplied by reference TRBV11-2 and TRBJ2-7, is EAGVAQSPRYKIIEKRQSVAFWCNPISGHATLYWYQQILGQGPKLLIQFQNNGVVDDSQLPKDRFSAERLKGVDSTLKIQPAKLEDSAVYLCASTTTSGRDYEQYFGPGTRLTVT.

This sequence joins TRBV9 and TRBJ2-7; no clear D gene. Trimming pared 0 bases from V and 1 base from J, leaving 8 bases between. This CDR3 spans 14 amino acids. Per germline, CDR1 SGDLS and CDR2 YYNGEE. Here the CDR3 reads CASSVAPSSYEQYF. Written as DNA, the CDR3 is TGTGCCAGCAGCGTAGCCCCTAGTTCCTACGAGCAGTACTTC.